This T cell receptor (beta chain) was sequenced for a study of blood T cell repertoires in COVID-19. CDR1 is SEHNR and CDR2 is FQNEAQ in the germline V gene (reference sequence). This CDR3 is 13 amino acids long. V lost 5 bases to trimming and J lost 4 bases, with 11 bases between them. Original data processing: Amplification with reference gene primers provided the estimates of nucleated cell counts. Libraries were prepared by immunoSEQ multiplex PCR; TCRdb keeps only in-frame clonotypes and omits some of them. That table furnishes V, J and clone size, whereas the DNA furnished D and trimming. The sample contains about 220,000 clones, 80% of which appear only once.

The TCR sequence derives from a human donor in a cohort sampled during active COVID-19. The chain carries TRBV7-9 and TRBJ2-5, with D hard to call. The material sequenced was peripheral blood. The CDR3 DNA sequence: TGTGCCAGCAGCCCCTCTGGCGGAGAGACCCAGTACTTC. This translates into CASSPSGGETQYF.